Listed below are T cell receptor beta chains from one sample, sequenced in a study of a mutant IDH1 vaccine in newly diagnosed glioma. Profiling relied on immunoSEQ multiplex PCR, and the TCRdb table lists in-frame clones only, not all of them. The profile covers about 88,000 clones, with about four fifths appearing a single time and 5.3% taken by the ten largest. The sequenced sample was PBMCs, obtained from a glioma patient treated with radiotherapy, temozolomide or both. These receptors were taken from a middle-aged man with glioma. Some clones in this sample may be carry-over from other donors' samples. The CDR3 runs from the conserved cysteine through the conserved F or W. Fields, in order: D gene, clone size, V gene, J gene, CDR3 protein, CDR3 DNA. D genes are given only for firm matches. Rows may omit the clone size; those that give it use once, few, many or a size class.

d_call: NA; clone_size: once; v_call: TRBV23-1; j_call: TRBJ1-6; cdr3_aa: CASSQSHSADSPLHF; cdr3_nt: TGCGCCAGCAGTCAATCGCACAGTGCAGATTCACCCCTCCACTTT
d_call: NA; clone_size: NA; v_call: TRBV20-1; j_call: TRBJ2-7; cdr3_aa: CSARGGPEQYF; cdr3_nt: TGCAGTGCTAGAGGCGGGCCTGAGCAGTACTTC
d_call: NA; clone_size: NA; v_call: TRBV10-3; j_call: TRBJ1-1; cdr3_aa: CAIRGQNTEAFF; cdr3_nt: TGTGCCATCCGGGGACAGAACACTGAAGCTTTCTTT
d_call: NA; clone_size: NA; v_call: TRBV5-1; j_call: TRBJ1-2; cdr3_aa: CASSLDRLYGYTF; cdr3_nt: TGCGCCAGCAGCCTCGACAGGCTCTATGGCTACACCTTC
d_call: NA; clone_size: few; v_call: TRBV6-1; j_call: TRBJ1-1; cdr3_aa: CASTVVLGTEAFF; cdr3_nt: TGTGCCAGCACGGTGGTCCTCGGCACTGAAGCTTTCTTT
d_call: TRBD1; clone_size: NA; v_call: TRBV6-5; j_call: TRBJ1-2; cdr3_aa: CASSSPNRGSYGYTF; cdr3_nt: TGTGCCAGCAGTTCCCCGAACAGGGGGAGCTATGGCTACACCTTC
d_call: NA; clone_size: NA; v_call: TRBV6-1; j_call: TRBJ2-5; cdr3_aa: CASSESVAQETQYF; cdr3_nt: TGTGCCAGCAGTGAAAGCGTAGCCCAAGAGACCCAGTACTTC
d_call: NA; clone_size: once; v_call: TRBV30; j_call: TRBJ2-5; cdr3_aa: CAWSVGRGRETQYF; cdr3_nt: TGTGCCTGGAGTGTAGGCAGGGGAAGAGAGACCCAGTACTTC
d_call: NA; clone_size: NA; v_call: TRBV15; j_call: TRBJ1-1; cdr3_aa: CATSRATATEAFF; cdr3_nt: TGTGCCACCAGCAGAGCCACGGCCACTGAAGCTTTCTTT
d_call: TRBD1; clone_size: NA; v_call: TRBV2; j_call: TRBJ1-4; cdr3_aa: CASSETTGGGKLFF; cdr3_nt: TGTGCCAGCAGTGAAACAACAGGGGGCGGAAAACTGTTTTTT
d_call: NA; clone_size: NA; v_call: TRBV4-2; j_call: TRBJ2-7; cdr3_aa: CASSQPPGGEQYF; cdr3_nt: TGTGCCAGCAGCCAACCCCCTGGCGGTGAGCAGTACTTC
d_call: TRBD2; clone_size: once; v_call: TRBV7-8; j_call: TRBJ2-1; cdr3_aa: CASSLRVGLASYEQFF; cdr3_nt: TGTGCCAGCAGCTTAAGAGTGGGACTAGCCTCCTATGAGCAGTTCTTC
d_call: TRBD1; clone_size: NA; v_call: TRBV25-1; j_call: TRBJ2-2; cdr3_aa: CASRETGISTGELFF; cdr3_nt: TGTGCCAGCAGGGAGACAGGGATCAGCACCGGGGAGCTGTTTTTT
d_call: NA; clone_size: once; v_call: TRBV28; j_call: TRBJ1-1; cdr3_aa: CASRVRSASWTEAFF; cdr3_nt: TGTGCCAGCAGAGTCCGATCGGCCTCGTGGACTGAAGCTTTCTTT
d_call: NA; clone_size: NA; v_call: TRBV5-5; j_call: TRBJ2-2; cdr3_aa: CASVARGPDTGELFF; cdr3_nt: TGTGCCAGCGTTGCCCGGGGGCCTGACACCGGGGAGCTGTTTTTT
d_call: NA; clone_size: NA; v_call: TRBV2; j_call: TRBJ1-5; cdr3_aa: CASSETVGVSNQPQHF; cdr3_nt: TGTGCCAGCAGTGAAACGGTTGGGGTGAGCAATCAGCCCCAGCATTTT
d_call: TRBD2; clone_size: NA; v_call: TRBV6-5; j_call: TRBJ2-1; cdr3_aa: CASSPGLAGGEQFF; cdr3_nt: TGTGCCAGCAGCCCCGGACTAGCGGGGGGTGAGCAGTTCTTC
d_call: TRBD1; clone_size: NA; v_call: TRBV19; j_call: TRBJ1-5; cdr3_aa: CASSSSGGLQPQHF; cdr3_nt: TGTGCCAGTAGTAGTTCAGGGGGATTACAGCCCCAGCATTTT
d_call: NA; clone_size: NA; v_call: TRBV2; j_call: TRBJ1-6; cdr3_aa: CASSVRQETSPLHF; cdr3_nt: TGTGCCAGCAGTGTTCGGCAGGAGACCTCACCCCTCCACTTT
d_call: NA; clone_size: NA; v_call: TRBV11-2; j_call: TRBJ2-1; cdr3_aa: CASSPERVYNEQFF; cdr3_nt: TGTGCCAGCAGCCCCGAGCGCGTCTACAATGAGCAGTTCTTC
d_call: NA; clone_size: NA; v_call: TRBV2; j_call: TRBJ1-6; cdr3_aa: CASSTGYSPLHF; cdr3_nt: TGTGCCAGCAGTACAGGGTATTCACCCCTCCACTTT
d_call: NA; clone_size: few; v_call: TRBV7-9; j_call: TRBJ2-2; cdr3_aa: CASSLASVNTGELFF; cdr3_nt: TGTGCCAGCAGCTTAGCGTCAGTGAACACCGGGGAGCTGTTTTTT
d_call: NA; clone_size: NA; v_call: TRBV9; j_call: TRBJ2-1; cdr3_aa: CASSVDSQVIEQFF; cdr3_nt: TGTGCCAGCAGCGTAGACTCCCAGGTGATTGAGCAGTTCTTC
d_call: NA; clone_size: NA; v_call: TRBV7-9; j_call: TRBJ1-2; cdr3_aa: CASSLGDGYTF; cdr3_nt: TGTGCCAGCAGCTTAGGGGATGGCTACACCTTC
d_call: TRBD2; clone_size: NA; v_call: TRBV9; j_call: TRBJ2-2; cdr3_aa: CASSVVSGGAGELFF; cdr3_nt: TGTGCCAGCAGCGTAGTAAGCGGGGGGGCCGGGGAGCTGTTTTTT
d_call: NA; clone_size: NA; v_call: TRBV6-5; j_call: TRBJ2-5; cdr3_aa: CASSYSAPGGQETQYF; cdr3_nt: TGTGCCAGCAGTTACTCTGCACCCGGGGGTCAAGAGACCCAGTACTTC
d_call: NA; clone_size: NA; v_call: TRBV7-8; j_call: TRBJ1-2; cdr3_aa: CASSDSDRRYGYTF; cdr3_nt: TGTGCCAGCAGCGATTCGGACAGACGTTATGGCTACACCTTC
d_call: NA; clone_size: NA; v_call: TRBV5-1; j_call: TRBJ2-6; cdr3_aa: CASGTGSTGANVLTF; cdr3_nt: TGCGCCAGCGGCACAGGGTCTACTGGGGCCAACGTCCTGACTTTC
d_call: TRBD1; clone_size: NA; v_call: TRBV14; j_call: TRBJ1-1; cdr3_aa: CASSHFRDRALAAFF; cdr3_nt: TGTGCCAGCAGCCATTTCCGGGACAGGGCTCTGGCAGCTTTCTTT
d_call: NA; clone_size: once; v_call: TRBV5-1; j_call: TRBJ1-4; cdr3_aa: CASSLGAGEKLFF; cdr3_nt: TGCGCCAGCAGCTTGGGGGCTGGGGAAAAACTGTTTTTT
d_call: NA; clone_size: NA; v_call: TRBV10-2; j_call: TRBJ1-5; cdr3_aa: CASSESAESSFLRELGYNNQPQHF; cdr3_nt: TGCGCCAGCAGTGAGTCCGCCGAATCTTCGTTTCTCCGGGAGCTGGGGTATAACAATCAGCCCCAGCATTTT
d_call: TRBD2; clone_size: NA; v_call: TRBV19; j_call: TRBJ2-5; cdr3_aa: CASRETSGPQETQYF; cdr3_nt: TGTGCCAGTAGGGAGACTAGCGGGCCACAAGAGACCCAGTACTTC
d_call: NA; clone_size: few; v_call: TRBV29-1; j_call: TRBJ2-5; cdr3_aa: CSVETNQETQYF; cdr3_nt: TGCAGCGTTGAAACAAATCAAGAGACCCAGTACTTC
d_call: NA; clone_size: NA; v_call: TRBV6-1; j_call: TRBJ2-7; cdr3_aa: CASRAYRGQHYEQYF; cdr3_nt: TGTGCCAGCAGGGCGTATAGAGGGCAACACTACGAGCAGTACTTC